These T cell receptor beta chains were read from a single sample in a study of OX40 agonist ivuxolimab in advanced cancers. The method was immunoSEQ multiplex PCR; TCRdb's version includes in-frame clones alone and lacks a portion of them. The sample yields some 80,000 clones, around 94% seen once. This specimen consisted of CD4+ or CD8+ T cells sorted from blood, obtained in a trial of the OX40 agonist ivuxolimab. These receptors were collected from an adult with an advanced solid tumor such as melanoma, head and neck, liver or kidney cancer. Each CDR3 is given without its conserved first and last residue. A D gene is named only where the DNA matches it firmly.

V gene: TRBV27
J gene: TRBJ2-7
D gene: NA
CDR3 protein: ASSPGPKGPYEQY

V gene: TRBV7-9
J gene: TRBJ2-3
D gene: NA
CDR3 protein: ASSLAASGTDTQY

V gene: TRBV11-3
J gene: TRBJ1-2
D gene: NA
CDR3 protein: ASSAWTAPRGYT

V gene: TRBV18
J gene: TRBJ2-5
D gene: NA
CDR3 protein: ASSLNAHQLGY

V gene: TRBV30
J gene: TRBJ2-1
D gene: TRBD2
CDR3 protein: AWGLAGSYNEQF

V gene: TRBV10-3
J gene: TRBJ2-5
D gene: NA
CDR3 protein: AISEGGQETQY

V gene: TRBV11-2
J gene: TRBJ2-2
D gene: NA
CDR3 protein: ASSLGTNTGELF

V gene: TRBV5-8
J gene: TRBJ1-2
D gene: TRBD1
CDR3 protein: ASSNGQGGNYGYT

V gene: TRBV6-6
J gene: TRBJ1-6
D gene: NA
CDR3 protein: ASSTTGNSPLH

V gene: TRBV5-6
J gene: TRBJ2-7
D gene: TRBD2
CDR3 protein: ASSLSGGLYEQY

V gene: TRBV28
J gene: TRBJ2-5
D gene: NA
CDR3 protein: ASSLVLPKETQY

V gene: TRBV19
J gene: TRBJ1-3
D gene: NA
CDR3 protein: ASSIWRSSSGNTIY